The 19 T cell receptor beta chains listed next were all sequenced from one sample in a study of blood T cell repertoires in COVID-19. Libraries were prepared by immunoSEQ multiplex PCR; TCRdb keeps only in-frame clonotypes and omits some of them. The sample comprises about 210,000 clones, around nine tenths of which are singletons, and roughly 1.5% rests with the top ten. Sequenced sample: peripheral blood. These receptors were obtained from a man aged 18 to 30 with active or convalescent COVID-19.

This rearrangement joins TRBV6-1 to TRBJ1-1; D may be TRBD1 (5 bases). The V end was cut by 2 bases, the J end by 0 bases, with 10 bases between. The germline CDR1 and CDR2 sequences are MNHNS and SASEGT. The length of the CDR3 is 15 residues. The CDR3 sequence: CASSENRQLNTEAFF. CDR3 nucleotide sequence: TGTGCCAGCAGTGAAAACAGGCAGCTGAACACTGAAGCTTTCTTT.

The V and J genes are TRBV5-1 and TRBJ2-7, with D maybe TRBD1 (5 bases). The CDR3 sequence is 13 residues long. The germline V gene has CDR1 SGHRS and CDR2 YFSETQ. The V end was cut by 2 bases, the J end by 7 bases, with 13 bases between. Written as DNA, the CDR3 is TGCGCCAGCAGCTTTCAGGGTGTGGAAGAGCAGTACTTC. Translated: CASSFQGVEEQYF.

This chain connects TRBV15 to TRBJ2-7; TRBD1 might be the D (5 bases). This CDR3 spans 14 amino acids. Trimming removed 1 base at V and 4 bases at J, with 11 bases between. The germline gives CDR1 LNHNV, CDR2 YYDKDF (reference sequence). This CDR3 is CATSRGQTGYEQYF. CDR3 nucleotide sequence: TGTGCCACCAGCAGAGGACAGACCGGTTACGAGCAGTACTTC. Full variable domain (outside the CDR3, taken from reference TRBV15 and TRBJ2-7): DAMVIQNPRYQVTQFGKPVTLSCSQTLNHNVMYWYQQKSSQAPKLLFHYYDKDFNNEADTPDNFQSRRPNTSFCFLDIRSPGLGDTAMYLCATSRGQTGYEQYFGPGTRLTVT.

V is TRBV10-3 and J is TRBJ2-4; 8 nucleotides line up with TRBD1. The CDR3 runs 16 residues. Germline-derived CDR1 and CDR2 are ENHRY and SYGVKD. V shed 10 bases, J shed 3 bases, and the junction held 14 bases outside the gene matches. The CDR3 region is CATLGQGAMGKNIQYF. The DNA for the CDR3 is TGTGCCACGCTGGGGCAGGGGGCGATGGGCAAAAACATTCAGTACTTC.

The chain recombines TRBV27 with TRBJ1-5; 8 bases fit TRBD1. The V and J ends lost 1 base and 1 base, in that order; junction bases with no gene match: 6. CDR3 size: 17 residues. Germline CDR1 and CDR2: MNHEY and SMNVEV (reference sequence). The chain's CDR3 is CASSLYWTGISNQPQHF. For the CDR3, the DNA is TGTGCCAGCAGTTTATATTGGACAGGGATAAGCAATCAGCCCCAGCATTTT.

The chain is built from TRBV24-1 and TRBJ2-7, with 7 bases lining up with TRBD2. Germline assignment: CDR1 KGHDR and CDR2 SFDVKD. The CDR3 spans 14 residues. J was trimmed by 2 bases and V by 4 bases; bases with no gene match: 4. The DNA for the CDR3 is TGTGCCACCAGTGAAAGTGGGAGGGCCTACGAGCAGTACTTC. As protein: CATSESGRAYEQYF.

The chain joins TRBV11-3 to TRBJ2-1, with a possible D match to TRBD2 (5 bases). Germline CDR1 is SGHNT and CDR2 is YENEEA. Trimming pared 1 base from V and 9 bases from J, leaving 16 bases between. CDR3 size: 15 residues. CDR3 nucleotide sequence: TGTGCCAGCAGCTTAGGCGGGTCCCCCCGCAGTGAGCAGTTCTTC. Its translation is CASSLGGSPRSEQFF.

This clone has a single count. V usage is TRBV27 and J usage is TRBJ2-7; 7 nucleotides match TRBD2. V shed 0 bases and J 2 bases; nucleotides not matched to a gene: 10. This CDR3 region has 17 residues. Germline V gene data show CDR1 as MNHEY and CDR2 as SMNVEV (reference sequence). The CDR3 DNA sequence: TGTGCCAGCAGTTTATCCGGGACGGAGGGAGGGACCTACGAGCAGTACTTC. Translation: CASSLSGTEGGTYEQYF.

This clone was recorded only once. The genes are TRBV6-5 and TRBJ2-4; 8 nucleotides line up with TRBD1. CDR3 size: 15 residues. Germline V gene data show CDR1 as MNHEY and CDR2 as SVGAGI. V dropped 7 bases and J dropped 4; count of bases not matched to a gene: 9. CDR3 residues: CASTAGGAGKNIQYF. DNA of the CDR3: TGTGCCAGCACCGCAGGGGGCGCGGGGAAAAACATTCAGTACTTC.

This clone was found a few times. The chain couples TRBV6-4 to TRBJ2-1, with 15 positions matching TRBD2. Looked up from germline, CDR1 is MRHNA and CDR2 is SNTAGT. There are 13 residues in the CDR3. The V and J ends lost 9 bases and 9 bases, in that order; junction bases with no gene match: 3. This chain's CDR3 is CARGLAGGFEQFF. Written as DNA, the CDR3 is TGTGCCAGGGGACTAGCGGGAGGTTTTGAGCAGTTCTTC.

This clone was picked up one time. The chain carries TRBV19 and TRBJ1-5; 8 nucleotides match TRBD1. Germline CDR1 reads LNHDA; CDR2 reads SQIVND (reference sequence). The junction had 6 bases not matched to a gene; V was cut back by 5 bases and J by 3 bases. The CDR3 contains 15 residues. DNA for the CDR3: TGTGCCAGTAGTTTGAGACAGGGGCTCAATCAGCCCCAGCATTTT. Protein sequence: CASSLRQGLNQPQHF.

This chain connects TRBV30 to TRBJ1-2; no reliable D call. V lost 4 bases, J lost 4 bases, and 13 bases lay in between. The CDR3 extends over 13 amino acids. In germline, CDR1 is GTSNPN, CDR2 SVGIG (reference sequence). For the CDR3, the DNA is TGTGCCTGGACCCTTGAGGTAACCTATGGCTACACCTTC. Its protein product is CAWTLEVTYGYTF.

The V and J genes are TRBV5-1 and TRBJ1-1; TRBD1 aligns across 7 bases. This CDR3 region has 14 residues. The V gene end was trimmed by 4 bases and the J gene end by 1 base; junction bases not matched to a gene: 4. CDR1 is SGHRS and CDR2 is YFSETQ in the germline V gene. The CDR3 nucleotides read TGCGCCAGCAGCACGGGACAGACGAACACTGAAGCTTTCTTT. This codes for CASSTGQTNTEAFF. The whole variable domain, filled in from reference TRBV5-1 and TRBJ1-1, reads KAGVTQTPRYLIKTRGQQVTLSCSPISGHRSVSWYQQTPGQGLQFLFEYFSETQRNKGNFPGRFSGRQFSNSRSEMNVSTLELGDSALYLCASSTGQTNTEAFFGQGTRLTVV.

The CDR3 loop is CASSVEGRGTGLNTEAFF. CDR3 in DNA: TGTGCCAGCAGCGTAGAGGGCAGGGGGACAGGGTTGAACACTGAAGCTTTCTTT. The V gene is TRBV9, the J gene TRBJ1-1, with 9 bases fitting TRBD1. Germline V CDR1 and CDR2: SGDLS, YYNGEE. The trim removed 0 bases at V and 0 bases at J, leaving 9 bases unmatched. CDR3 length: 18 amino acids.

The chain combines TRBV30 with TRBJ2-5; 11 nucleotides align to TRBD2. Germline CDR1 and CDR2: GTSNPN and SVGIG (reference sequence). V trimming: 2 bases; J trimming: 4 bases; junction bases outside the gene matches: 3. The CDR3 is made up of 14 amino acids. The CDR3 protein is CAWSLGTSGETQYF. CDR3 coding DNA: TGTGCCTGGAGTTTGGGGACTAGCGGAGAGACCCAGTACTTC. Full variable domain (remainder filled in from reference TRBV30 and TRBJ2-5): SQTIHQWPATLVQPVGSPLSLECTVEGTSNPNLYWYRQAAGRGLQLLFYSVGIGQISSEVPQNLSASRPQDRQFILSSKKLLLSDSGFYLCAWSLGTSGETQYFGPGTRLLVL.

The chain joins TRBV19 to TRBJ2-5, with 12 bases fitting TRBD2. The CDR3 runs to 16 residues. CDR1 and CDR2 from the germline V gene are LNHDA and SQIVND (reference sequence). V lost 1 base, J lost 5 bases, and 5 bases stayed unmatched. CDR3 DNA: TGTGCCAGTAGTATAGCTAGACTAGCGGGAGTGGAGACCCAGTACTTC. Protein sequence: CASSIARLAGVETQYF.

The chain couples TRBV6-5 to TRBJ2-5, with 8 nucleotides matching TRBD2. CDR3 length equals 14 residues. The V segment lost 6 bases and the J segment 4 bases; nucleotides outside the gene matches: 7. The germline gives CDR1 MNHEY, CDR2 SVGAGI. The chain's CDR3 is CASRPGGPGETQYF. CDR3 bases: TGTGCCAGCAGACCGGGAGGGCCGGGAGAGACCCAGTACTTC.

The J gene is TRBJ1-6, the V gene TRBV2; 8 nucleotides match TRBD1. V dropped 6 bases and J dropped 6; count of bases not matched to a gene: 4. Germline-derived CDR1 and CDR2 are SNHLY and FYNNEI. This CDR3 region has 14 residues. This CDR3 is CASSEDRANSPLHF. For the CDR3, the DNA is TGTGCCAGCAGCGAGGACAGGGCTAATTCACCCCTCCACTTT.

This sequence joins TRBV5-1 and TRBJ2-3; 8 bases align to TRBD1. CDR1 is SGHRS and CDR2 is YFSETQ in the germline V gene. The ends lost 4 bases at V and 1 base at J; junction bases unmatched: 5. The CDR3 has 15 residues. This CDR3 reads CASSIGQGGTDTQYF. The CDR3 DNA reads as TGCGCCAGCAGCATAGGACAGGGAGGCACAGATACGCAGTATTTT.